This T cell receptor (beta chain) emerged from a study of cytomegalovirus exposure and HLA in healthy donors. Findings and caveats of the study: Cytomegalovirus-associated status was assigned to approximately 160 TCR beta chains. Published work reported that the classifier diagnosed cytomegalovirus status with high specificity and sensitivity. TCR beta chain V- and J-gene trimming was linked, in a later analysis, to a missense variant in DCLRE1C.

The CDR3 runs 13 residues. Germline CDR1 is ENHRY and CDR2 is SYGVKD. J lost 2 bases, V lost 10 bases, and 5 bases had no gene match. This clone was detected only a few times. The antigen remains undetermined. PCR primers comprised 60 Vbeta and 13 Jbeta primers. Sequencing was performed with immunoSEQ multiplex PCR; in TCRdb, only in-frame clones are kept and a portion is missing. The sample has around 150,000 clones; about 71% are singletons. The material sequenced was PBMCs. The source is a man aged 50 to 59 in good health and CMV-seronegative. The rearrangement links TRBV10-3 to TRBJ2-7; 10 bases are a match to TRBD1. CDR3 protein: CATGTGEAYEQYF. The CDR3 nucleotides read TGTGCCACCGGGACAGGGGAGGCCTACGAGCAGTACTTC.